A single sample gave rise to the 16 T cell receptor beta chains below, sequenced in a study of regulatory T cells in long-lasting Graves disease. Time point specified: persistent/refractory GD, antithyroid drugs over 5 years with positive TRAb. Following extraction of RNA from PBMCs, that RNA was used to make the TCR library. Combining iRepertoire HTBI primers with Arm-PCR of CDR3 regions, the authors built TCR beta libraries. TCRdb redid the calling of the multiplex PCR reads with MiXCR, one entry per CDR3 protein. This table holds almost 350,000 distinct CDR3 sequences, about 18% found once. Sample: peripheral blood mononuclear cells (PBMCs), taken when the disease was refractory, from a patient treated with antithyroid drugs. These receptors were taken from a female donor with Graves disease.

The chain combines TRBV6-5 with TRBJ2-7; 11 nucleotides match TRBD2. In germline, CDR1 is MNHEY, CDR2 SVGAGI. The CDR3 contains 14 residues. Trimming at V came to 2 bases and at J to 3 bases, leaving 0 bases not matched to a gene. The CDR3 DNA follows: TGTGCCAGCAGTTACCTAGCGGGAGGCTACGAGCAGTACTTC. It codes for CASSYLAGGYEQYF.

This clonotype was detected only a few times. J is TRBJ1-1 and V is TRBV9, with a tentative D call TRBD1 (5 bases). This CDR3 has 17 residues. Between the trimmed V and J ends, which lost 0 bases and 0 bases, there was a span of 15 bases. Looked up from germline, CDR1 is SGDLS and CDR2 is YYNGEE. The CDR3: CASSVVPPGVMNTEAFF. CDR3 sequence (DNA): TGTGCCAGCAGCGTAGTTCCCCCGGGGGTGATGAACACTGAAGCTTTCTTT. The full variable domain, with the rest looked up from reference TRBV9 and TRBJ1-1, is DSGVTQTPKHLITATGQRVTLRCSPRSGDLSVYWYQQSLDQGLQFLIQYYNGEERAKGNILERFSAQQFPDLHSELNLSSLELGDSALYFCASSVVPPGVMNTEAFFGQGTRLTVV.

This clonotype occurred a few times. The chain employs TRBV3-1 and TRBJ1-5; D ambiguous. Germline CDR1 and CDR2: LGHDT and YNNKEL (reference sequence). The V gene lost 5 bases and the J gene lost 4 bases, with 12 bases spanning the gap. The CDR3 has 14 amino acids. CDR3 sequence: CASSTAWGNQPQHF. In DNA, the CDR3 is TGTGCCAGCAGCACCGCCTGGGGAAATCAGCCCCAGCATTTT.

This sequence joins TRBV4-2 and TRBJ2-7, with D possibly matching TRBD1 (5 bases). V was pared by 1 base and J by 1 base, with 26 bases between. The CDR3 length is 20 residues. Germline CDR1 is LGHNA and CDR2 is YNFKEQ. CDR3 sequence: CASSQGTPQRRQIWSYEQYF. The CDR3 coding sequence is TGTGCCAGCAGCCAAGGGACCCCTCAAAGACGACAGATATGGTCCTACGAGCAGTACTTC.

The rearrangement links TRBV5-1 to TRBJ2-4, with D tentatively TRBD1 (7 bases). Trimming removed 4 bases at V and 2 bases at J, with 13 bases between. The CDR3 has 15 residues. Germline V CDR1 and CDR2: SGHRS, YFSETQ. In nucleotides, the CDR3 is TGCGCCAGCAGCGCCCAGGGGGGCCCCAAAAACATTCAGTACTTC. This gives the protein CASSAQGGPKNIQYF.

The chain employs TRBV20-1 and TRBJ2-7; either TRBD1 or TRBD2 may supply D (6 bases each). The CDR3 loop spans 17 amino acids. Germline CDR1 DFQATT, CDR2 SNEGSKA (reference sequence). V dropped 3 bases and J dropped 6 bases, with 27 bases sitting between them. The CDR3: CSASGTWGVQGKGEQYF. The CDR3 DNA sequence: TGCAGTGCTAGCGGAACCTGGGGGGTGCAGGGGAAAGGCGAGCAGTACTTC.

The chain couples TRBV6-1 to TRBJ2-2; D may be TRBD2 (6 bases). Looked up from germline, CDR1 is MNHNS and CDR2 is SASEGT. The ends were cut back, 4 bases at V and 2 bases at J, with 11 bases in the middle. CDR3 length: 15 amino acids. The CDR3 bases are TGTGCCAGCAGTGCGAAGGGAGGAAACACCGGGGAGCTGTTTTTT. Amino acids: CASSAKGGNTGELFF.

This clonotype has a count of ten or more. The chain recombines TRBV10-3 with TRBJ1-5, with D unresolved. Trimming stripped 10 bases from V and 6 bases from J, with 19 bases between. The germline gives CDR1 ENHRY, CDR2 SYGVKD. CDR3 length: 14 amino acids. CDR3 amino acids: CATHSEGGAQPQHF. The DNA for the CDR3 is TGTGCCACCCATTCAGAGGGAGGTGCTCAGCCCCAGCATTTT.

Here the CDR3 DNA reads TGCAGTGCTAGAGCGGGACTAGCGGGAGAACGCTCCTACAATGAGCAGTTCTTC. Its translation: CSARAGLAGERSYNEQFF. V usage is TRBV20-1 and J usage is TRBJ2-1, with 14 bases that match TRBD2. Trimming cost V 1 base and J 0 bases; bases outside gene matches: 5. CDR1 is DFQATT, CDR2 SNEGSKA, per germline (reference sequence). The CDR3 is 18 amino acids.

This clonotype was seen more than once but under ten times. The J gene is TRBJ1-1, the V gene TRBV29-1; D is perhaps TRBD1 (5 bases). There are 14 residues in the CDR3. Germline lookup yields CDR1 SQVTM and CDR2 ANQGSEA. The V end was cut by 4 bases, the J end by 3 bases, with 15 bases between. CDR3 sequence reads: CSVAGLLGDTEAFF. The CDR3 region has the DNA TGCAGCGTTGCGGGTTTGTTGGGGGACACTGAAGCTTTCTTT.

This clonotype showed up many times. The chain joins TRBV7-2 to TRBJ1-5, with D possibly being TRBD1 (5 bases). The ends were cut back, 5 bases at V and 6 bases at J, with 14 bases in the middle. Germline V gene lookup returns CDR1 SGHTA and CDR2 FQGNSA. This CDR3 has 14 amino acids. CDR3 amino acids: CASSIGTVVQPQHF. The CDR3 DNA reads as TGTGCCAGCAGCATTGGGACGGTGGTTCAGCCCCAGCATTTT.

Note on this clonotype: Possible read error: a much larger clone is one base away. The V gene is TRBV6-4, the J gene TRBJ1-4; 10 bases fit TRBD1. CDR1 and CDR2 from the germline V gene are MRHNA and SNTAGT. The CDR3 contains 16 residues. CDR3 residues: CASSYGTGATNENLFF. The CDR3 DNA follows: TGTGCCAGCAGTTACGGGACAGGGGCGACTAATGAAAACCTGTTTTTT.

The V and J genes are TRBV6-1 and TRBJ1-5; no clear D. The CDR3 sequence is 16 residues long. V lost 0 bases and J lost 1, with 10 bases in between. Germline assignment: CDR1 MNHNS and CDR2 SASEGT. The CDR3 loop is CASSEARGHSNQPQHF. In DNA form, the CDR3 reads TGTGCCAGCAGTGAAGCAAGAGGGCACAGCAATCAGCCCCAGCATTTT.

This clonotype was recorded at least ten times. The chain employs TRBV2 and TRBJ1-2, with 11 bases matching TRBD1. CDR3 size: 15 residues. Germline-derived CDR1 and CDR2 are SNHLY and FYNNEI. J gave up 5 bases and V 5 bases, and 7 bases lay outside the gene matches. CDR3 sequence: CASSPGQGAWYGYTF. DNA for the CDR3: TGTGCCAGCAGTCCCGGACAGGGGGCGTGGTATGGCTACACCTTC.

The sample holds many counts of this clonotype. The chain is built from TRBV2 and TRBJ1-1; D perhaps matches TRBD1 (5 bases). Germline CDR1 SNHLY, CDR2 FYNNEI. The CDR3 runs 14 residues. This chain's CDR3 is CAGRQQGPSTEAFF. The CDR3 nucleotides are TGTGCAGGGCGCCAGCAGGGACCGAGCACTGAAGCTTTCTTT.

The chain links TRBV10-2 to TRBJ2-5, with 7 positions matching TRBD2. Germline lookup yields CDR1 WSHSY and CDR2 SAAADI. The CDR3 has 15 amino acids. Trimming removed 6 bases from V and 1 base from J; junction bases left unmatched: 8. The CDR3 loop reads CASRMTSFSQETQYF. The CDR3 nucleotides are TGCGCCAGCAGGATGACTAGCTTCTCCCAAGAGACCCAGTACTTC.